This T cell receptor beta chain was sequenced for a study of blood T cell repertoires in COVID-19. As for the study in general: T cells, B-cell-depleted T cells, or PBMCs provided the cDNA or gDNA that served as material.

This clone was detected a few times. Per the original data handling: Estimates of nucleated cell counts were drawn from the amplification of reference gene primers. Profiled with immunoSEQ multiplex PCR; TCRdb holds only in-frame clones, not every one. Clone size and V and J calls were adopted from that table, with D and trimming inferred from the DNA. This table has around 150,000 clones, around 82% appearing once. Sequenced material: peripheral blood. The sequence derives from a woman aged 40 to 55 with COVID-19, enrolled during active disease.

The CDR3 nucleotides read TGCGCCAGCAGCTTAGGGGGAATCTACAATGAGCAGTTCTTC. Translating gives CASSLGGIYNEQFF. V and J are TRBV5-1 and TRBJ2-1; D is perhaps TRBD1 (6 bases). The germline V gene has CDR1 SGHRS and CDR2 YFSETQ. The CDR3 is made up of 14 amino acids. The germline V and J ends were trimmed by 2 bases and 3 bases, with 9 bases remaining between them. The variable domain in full, completed from reference TRBV5-1 and TRBJ2-1, reads KAGVTQTPRYLIKTRGQQVTLSCSPISGHRSVSWYQQTPGQGLQFLFEYFSETQRNKGNFPGRFSGRQFSNSRSEMNVSTLELGDSALYLCASSLGGIYNEQFFGPGTRLTVL.